This entry concerns a single TCR beta chain. No antigen is known for it. TRB cDNA was prepared as libraries by UMI-labeled 5' RACE. After re-calling the 5' RACE reads, TCRdb lists one entry per CDR3 protein, DNA absent. Its table lists over 50,000 distinct CDR3 sequences. These data belong to a study of CXCR3-negative and CXCR3-positive naive CD8 T cells. Study conclusions and caveats: A higher hydrophobicity marked the TRB CDR3s of CXCR3-positive naive cells versus CXCR3-negative naive cells. Unlike memory cells, which differed, naive CXCR3-negative and CXCR3-positive cells had similar TRBV-TRBJ usage.

The CDR3 sequence is 15 residues long. Germline values: CDR1 DFQATT, CDR2 SNEGSKA (reference sequence). The authors gated naive CD8+ T cells as CD45RO-CCR7+CD27+CD95-. This TCR was recovered from a human donor in good health. Some clones in this sample may be carry-over from other donors' samples. This chain connects TRBV20-1 to TRBJ2-5; TCRdb indicates TRBD1, and absent DNA this call remains unverified. The sequenced sample consisted of naive CXCR3+ CD8+ T cells from blood. Subset here: CD45RO-CCR7+CD27+CD95- naive CD8+ T cells expressing CXCR3 (TNR3+). This CDR3 reads CSARGSTSPGETQYF.